A selection of T cell receptor beta chains follows, all from one sample in a study of PD-L1 blockade in urothelial cancer. Sequencing used immunoSEQ multiplex PCR; TCRdb keeps in-frame clones, though not all of them. The data contain approximately 56,000 clones, approximately 83% of them seen just once; the ten biggest clones take up around a sixth. The sample here was PBMCs, taken around atezolizumab (anti-PD-L1) treatment. The receptors originated from a man between 65 and 85 years old with urothelial cancer. Each CDR3 is given without its conserved first and last residue. The size of a clone is reported for some rows only, either as once, few or many, or as a class for expanded clones.

j_gene: TRBJ2-3; v_gene: TRBV18; abundance: once; len: 13; CDR3aa: ASSPQYRPTDTQY
j_gene: TRBJ2-1; v_gene: TRBV7-3; abundance: NA; len: 12; CDR3aa: ASSSGQAAGEQF
j_gene: TRBJ1-2; v_gene: TRBV2; abundance: once; len: 12; CDR3aa: ASSGGLGASGYT
j_gene: TRBJ2-2; v_gene: TRBV7-8; abundance: once; len: 15; CDR3aa: ASSLELAGEGVGELF
j_gene: TRBJ2-1; v_gene: TRBV6-4; abundance: NA; len: 11; CDR3aa: ASSLGRGDEQF
j_gene: TRBJ1-2; v_gene: TRBV30; abundance: once; len: 12; CDR3aa: AWSFPGGNYGYT
j_gene: TRBJ2-1; v_gene: TRBV11-2; abundance: NA; len: 14; CDR3aa: ASMRLAGGRYNEQF
j_gene: TRBJ2-7; v_gene: TRBV2; abundance: NA; len: 12; CDR3aa: ATSGTRRTDEQY
j_gene: TRBJ2-1; v_gene: TRBV7-8; abundance: NA; len: 14; CDR3aa: ASSPSGTSAYNEQF
j_gene: TRBJ2-2; v_gene: TRBV18; abundance: once; len: 13; CDR3aa: ASSPPRRITGELF
j_gene: TRBJ1-5; v_gene: TRBV27; abundance: NA; len: 16; CDR3aa: ASSLTPPQAIGDQPQH
j_gene: TRBJ2-1; v_gene: TRBV5-1; abundance: NA; len: 12; CDR3aa: ASSGGGPRDEQF
j_gene: TRBJ2-1; v_gene: TRBV7-3; abundance: NA; len: 13; CDR3aa: ASSNRAGGLGEQF
j_gene: TRBJ1-2; v_gene: TRBV6-5; abundance: NA; len: 12; CDR3aa: ASSSTGVNYGYT
j_gene: TRBJ1-4; v_gene: TRBV4-1; abundance: few; len: 13; CDR3aa: ASSPDRAPREKLF
j_gene: TRBJ1-5; v_gene: TRBV19; abundance: once; len: 13; CDR3aa: ASSIVKGGNQPQH
j_gene: TRBJ2-3; v_gene: TRBV5-1; abundance: NA; len: 12; CDR3aa: ASSSPGGTGTQY
j_gene: TRBJ1-1; v_gene: TRBV4-2; abundance: NA; len: 14; CDR3aa: ASSPSLSGADGWAF
j_gene: TRBJ2-7; v_gene: TRBV9; abundance: NA; len: 11; CDR3aa: ASSGGGLGEQY
j_gene: TRBJ1-4; v_gene: TRBV27; abundance: NA; len: 15; CDR3aa: ASSPYPDREGYEKLF
j_gene: TRBJ1-1; v_gene: TRBV7-9; abundance: NA; len: 15; CDR3aa: ASSPGQGSVRNTEAF
j_gene: TRBJ1-5; v_gene: TRBV5-5; abundance: NA; len: 12; CDR3aa: ASSLGGSNQPQH
j_gene: TRBJ2-1; v_gene: TRBV11-2; abundance: NA; len: 13; CDR3aa: ASSWLATSYNEQF
j_gene: TRBJ1-5; v_gene: TRBV5-6; abundance: NA; len: 13; CDR3aa: ASSLAALLGRPQH
j_gene: TRBJ1-1; v_gene: TRBV4-1; abundance: NA; len: 14; CDR3aa: ASSQMAGTLNTEAF
j_gene: TRBJ2-1; v_gene: TRBV5-4; abundance: NA; len: 15; CDR3aa: ASSIPTPAGLAGEQF
j_gene: TRBJ2-7; v_gene: TRBV7-8; abundance: NA; len: 11; CDR3aa: ASSHGTNYEQY
j_gene: TRBJ1-1; v_gene: TRBV7-9; abundance: once; len: 14; CDR3aa: ASSLGSLGLNTEAF